The next 31 T cell receptor beta chains were all read from a single sample in a study of monozygotic twins with inflammatory bowel disease. Reanalyzing the 5' RACE reads, TCRdb keeps one entry per CDR3 protein, without DNA. The table for this sample gives 300,000 to 350,000 distinct CDR3 sequences. Sequenced: blood. The receptors here all came from a human donor with ulcerative colitis or Crohn's disease, or a healthy co-twin of an affected twin (not recorded which).

The V call is TRBV30, the J call TRBJ1-1. CDR1 GTSNPN and CDR2 SVGIG come from the germline V gene (reference sequence). The CDR3 has 13 residues. CDR3 sequence reads: CAWSVQGFGEAFF.

The genes are TRBV7-2 and TRBJ2-1; the D gene TCRdb calls, TRBD1, cannot be checked with no DNA. This CDR3 region has 15 residues. The germline V gene encodes CDR1 SGHTA and CDR2 FQGNSA. CDR3 residues: CASSLSRASYNEQFF.

The chain couples TRBV7-2 to TRBJ1-5; without DNA, the TCRdb call of TRBD1 cannot be checked. This CDR3 comprises 15 residues. The V gene's germline CDR1 is SGHTA and CDR2 FQGNSA. The CDR3 protein is CASSLVRGRDQPQHF.

J is TRBJ2-7 and V is TRBV18; TCRdb proposes TRBD1, but this gene call is untestable without DNA. Germline CDR1 and CDR2: KGHSH and LQKENI. The CDR3 contains 13 residues. CDR3 protein: CASSTGLASEQYF.

The chain carries TRBV10-3 and TRBJ2-7; TCRdb lists TRBD1, though no DNA is available to test this call. Germline V gene data show CDR1 as ENHRY and CDR2 as SYGVKD. The CDR3 consists of 13 residues. The CDR3 loop reads CAIRGVGGDEQYF.

This rearrangement joins TRBV15 to TRBJ1-2; TCRdb proposes TRBD1, but this gene call is untestable without DNA. CDR1 is LNHNV, CDR2 YYDKDF, per germline (reference sequence). The CDR3 has 14 residues. The CDR3 loop is CATSTEDRRGGYTF.

The rearrangement uses TRBV3-1 and TRBJ2-7; without DNA, the TCRdb call of TRBD1 cannot be checked. Looked up from germline, CDR1 is LGHDT and CDR2 is YNNKEL (reference sequence). CDR3 length: 14 residues. CDR3 region: CASSQGTGRGEQYF.

V and J are TRBV7-3 and TRBJ2-4. This CDR3 comprises 16 residues. Germline V CDR1 and CDR2: SGHTA, FQGTGA. The chain's CDR3 is CASSPDAGVAKNIQYF.

This chain links TRBV13 with TRBJ2-1. Germline V gene data show CDR1 as PRHDT and CDR2 as FYEKMQ (reference sequence). CDR3 size: 14 residues. CDR3 in amino acids: CASSLVGQRNEQFF.

V and J are TRBV30 and TRBJ1-1; without DNA, the TCRdb call of TRBD1 cannot be checked. The CDR3 is 15 amino acids. CDR1 and CDR2 from the germline V gene are GTSNPN and SVGIG (reference sequence). The CDR3 reads CAWSDGQGANTEAFF.

The V and J genes are TRBV7-2 and TRBJ1-1; the TCRdb call, TRBD1, lacks DNA for checking. Germline V gene sequence: CDR1 SGHTA, CDR2 FQGNSA. This CDR3 is built from 12 residues. The CDR3 is CASGGRNTEAFF.

This chain joins TRBV27 and TRBJ2-2. The CDR3 is 13 amino acids. Germline-derived CDR1 and CDR2 are MNHEY and SMNVEV (reference sequence). CDR3 loop: CASSLRTARELFF.

The chain is built from TRBV24-1 and TRBJ2-5; the D gene TCRdb calls, TRBD1, cannot be checked with no DNA. CDR3 length equals 14 residues. The germline CDR1 and CDR2 sequences are KGHDR and SFDVKD. CDR3 region: CATSGTGVGETQYF.

The chain uses TRBV24-1 and TRBJ1-5; the TCRdb call, TRBD1, lacks DNA for checking. Germline V gives CDR1 KGHDR, CDR2 SFDVKD. The CDR3 loop spans 13 amino acids. The CDR3 loop is CAAGGTPEQPQHF.

The chain uses TRBV7-6 and TRBJ2-2; as DNA is missing, the TRBD2 call by TCRdb cannot be tested. Germline V CDR1 and CDR2: SGHVS, FNYEAQ. The CDR3 length is 16 residues. The CDR3 is CASSRLAGSNTGELFF.

The chain combines TRBV28 with TRBJ1-5; TCRdb returns TRBD1, unconfirmable since there is no DNA. The CDR3 has 16 residues. CDR1 and CDR2 (germline): MDHEN, SYDVKM. CDR3 amino acids: CASSLLGQGINQPQHF.

The chain couples TRBV12-3 or TRBV12-4 to TRBJ2-7; TCRdb reports TRBD1, a call that lacks DNA to check it against. The CDR3 has 15 amino acids. The CDR3 sequence is CASSIGQGLVYEQYF.

The V and J genes are TRBV5-1 and TRBJ2-2; TCRdb names TRBD1, which stays unverified in the absence of DNA. Per the germline V gene, CDR1 is SGHRS and CDR2 is YFSETQ. The CDR3 runs to 15 residues. CDR3 sequence reads: CASSTGQGETGELFF.

The chain couples TRBV14 to TRBJ1-1; lacking DNA, the TRBD1 call made by TCRdb goes unchecked. The CDR3 covers 14 residues. The germline V gene has CDR1 SGHDN and CDR2 FVKESK. CDR3 protein: CASSQPGKNTEAFF.

The V call is TRBV20-1, the J call TRBJ2-2; absent DNA, TCRdb's TRBD2 call cannot be checked. Germline-derived CDR1 and CDR2 are DFQATT and SNEGSKA (reference sequence). The CDR3 length is 17 residues. This chain's CDR3 is CSARDGVTGPLTGELFF.

The CDR3 protein is CSVGMGTYEQYF. The chain employs TRBV29-1 and TRBJ2-7. The germline V gene encodes CDR1 SQVTM and CDR2 ANQGSEA. The CDR3 is 12 residues long.

V gene TRBV9 combines with J gene TRBJ1-3; lacking DNA, the TRBD1 call made by TCRdb goes unchecked. This CDR3 comprises 14 residues. Germline V gives CDR1 SGDLS, CDR2 YYNGEE. This CDR3 reads CASSVPGGGNTIYF.

This rearrangement joins TRBV20-1 to TRBJ1-2; the D call of TRBD1 rests on TCRdb alone, since no DNA is present to check it. The CDR3 sequence is 12 residues long. The germline V gene encodes CDR1 DFQATT and CDR2 SNEGSKA (reference sequence). CDR3 sequence: CSARRDNEGYTF.

The chain has TRBV7-2 and TRBJ2-1; the D call from TCRdb, TRBD2, cannot be confirmed without DNA. The germline CDR1 and CDR2 sequences are SGHTA and FQGNSA. The CDR3 runs 16 residues. CDR3 in amino acids: CASSQRGGANYNEQFF.

The chain recombines TRBV5-1 with TRBJ1-2; no DNA is available, so the TRBD1 call from TCRdb remains unchecked. The germline gives CDR1 SGHRS, CDR2 YFSETQ. The CDR3 sequence is 15 residues long. CDR3 amino acids: CASGNRGFTNYGYTF.

This chain joins TRBV20-1 and TRBJ2-2; as DNA is missing, the TRBD2 call by TCRdb cannot be tested. Per the germline V gene, CDR1 is DFQATT and CDR2 is SNEGSKA (reference sequence). CDR3 length: 17 residues. The CDR3 is CSARVERGDLNTGELFF.

The CDR3 loop is CASSQGGPTSNQPQHF. This chain connects TRBV23-1 to TRBJ1-5; the D gene TCRdb calls, TRBD1, cannot be checked with no DNA. TRBV23-1 is identified as an open reading frame with a role that is uncertain. The CDR3 sequence is 16 residues long.

The chain couples TRBV28 to TRBJ2-1; TCRdb reports TRBD2, a call that lacks DNA to check it against. The CDR3 is made up of 16 amino acids. Germline V gene sequence: CDR1 MDHEN, CDR2 SYDVKM. CDR3: CASSLDGVTRTNEQFF.

The chain uses TRBV7-2 and TRBJ2-3; TCRdb gives TRBD2 as the D gene, but with no DNA this cannot be confirmed. The CDR3 is made up of 16 amino acids. Germline V gene data show CDR1 as SGHTA and CDR2 as FQGNSA. This chain's CDR3 is CASSPGLGSGADTQYF.

The chain joins TRBV25-1 to TRBJ2-2. Germline V lookup: CDR1 MGHDK, CDR2 SYGVNS. This CDR3 region has 15 residues. CDR3 loop: CASMAAVLNTGELFF.

The chain couples TRBV10-3 to TRBJ2-5; lacking DNA, the TRBD1 call made by TCRdb goes unchecked. The CDR3 loop spans 13 amino acids. Germline CDR1 is ENHRY and CDR2 is SYGVKD. CDR3 in amino acids: CANRPGPQETQYF.